Below, 26 T cell receptor beta chains from the same sample are listed, as sequenced in a study of blood T cell repertoires in COVID-19. Some clones are missing from TCRdb's copy, which holds only in-frame ones; the method was immunoSEQ multiplex PCR. The sample carries 250,000 to 300,000 clones, approximately 86% recorded once. Material: peripheral blood. These receptors were taken from a woman in her fifties or sixties who had recovered from COVID-19.

This chain links TRBV27 with TRBJ1-1; 8 bases match TRBD1. Germline V lookup: CDR1 MNHEY, CDR2 SMNVEV (reference sequence). J gave up 9 bases and V 3 bases, and 12 bases lay outside the gene matches. There are 15 residues in the CDR3. Here the CDR3 DNA reads TGTGCCAGCAGTTTGGGAACAGGGGGGGTGACAAAAGCTTTCTTT. Residues: CASSLGTGGVTKAFF.

The rearrangement joins TRBV7-2 to TRBJ1-1; D not certain. Germline V gene data show CDR1 as SGHTA and CDR2 as FQGNSA. V shed 2 bases and J shed 2 bases, with 12 bases lying between them. The CDR3 runs 15 residues. CDR3 nucleotides: TGTGCCAGCAGCTTATTTGAGGGCTTCAACACTGAAGCTTTCTTT. This encodes CASSLFEGFNTEAFF.

The chain employs TRBV7-2 and TRBJ1-1, with D possibly being TRBD1 (6 bases). The germline gives CDR1 SGHTA, CDR2 FQGNSA. The V end was cut by 5 bases, the J end by 3 bases, with 10 bases between. CDR3 length equals 13 residues. CDR3 DNA: TGTGCCAGCAGCCCGCACAGGGACACTGAAGCTTTCTTT. This translates into CASSPHRDTEAFF.

This clone has only one observation. V gene TRBV9 combines with J gene TRBJ1-4; 9 positions match TRBD1. Germline V gives CDR1 SGDLS, CDR2 YYNGEE. Unmatched junction bases numbered 13, after V lost 6 bases and J lost 7 bases. This CDR3 contains 16 residues. The CDR3 loop is CASTFGGRTGVEKLFF. The CDR3 DNA sequence: TGTGCCAGCACCTTTGGGGGGAGGACAGGGGTTGAAAAACTGTTTTTT.

This sequence joins TRBV6-2 or TRBV6-3 and TRBJ1-2; the match to TRBD1 covers 9 bases. Germline-derived CDR1 and CDR2 are MNHEY and SVGEGT. With 6 bases clipped from V and 8 bases from J, the junction kept 7 bases outside the gene matches. The CDR3 runs 13 residues. This CDR3 reads CASSPQGARGYTF. The CDR3 bases are TGTGCCAGCAGCCCACAGGGGGCGCGGGGCTACACCTTC.

The chain combines TRBV3-1 (or the pseudogene TRBV3-2) with TRBJ2-7; the D gene is possibly TRBD1 (6 bases). V was cut by 0 bases and J by 6 bases, with 15 bases left in between. CDR3 size: 15 residues. In germline, CDR1 is LGHDT, CDR2 YNNKEL (reference sequence). Here the CDR3 DNA reads TGTGCCAGCAGCCAAGAGACAGGCCTCGAAGGCGAGCAGTACTTC. Protein: CASSQETGLEGEQYF.

The V gene is TRBV19, the J gene TRBJ2-2, with 7 bases matching TRBD2. Germline assignment: CDR1 LNHDA and CDR2 SQIVND (reference sequence). The CDR3 consists of 16 residues. Trimming cost V 5 bases and J 4 bases; bases outside gene matches: 10. In nucleotides, the CDR3 is TGTGCCAGTAGTGTCGGGGGGACCACGGGCACCGGGGAGCTGTTTTTT. Translating it yields CASSVGGTTGTGELFF.

V usage is TRBV12-3 or TRBV12-4 and J usage is TRBJ1-3, with D uncertain. The CDR3 is made up of 13 amino acids. The ends were cut back, 4 bases at V and 0 bases at J, with 4 bases in the middle. The CDR3 protein is CASSSNSGNTIYF. The DNA for the CDR3 is TGTGCCAGCAGTTCAAACTCTGGAAACACCATATATTTT.

This clone has more than one count but fewer than ten. This chain connects TRBV5-6 to TRBJ2-7, with D maybe TRBD1 (5 bases). The V and J ends lost 0 bases and 2 bases respectively, with 12 bases between them. Germline-derived CDR1 and CDR2 are SGHDT and YYEEEE. CDR3 length equals 15 residues. The CDR3, as DNA: TGTGCCAGCAGCTTGGAGGCACAGGATACCTACGAGCAGTACTTC. Translating gives CASSLEAQDTYEQYF.

The J gene is TRBJ2-2, the V gene TRBV7-9; 9 bases fit TRBD1. The CDR3 sequence is 15 residues long. Germline V lookup: CDR1 SEHNR, CDR2 FQNEAQ (reference sequence). V gave up 3 bases and J gave up 5 bases; unmatched junction bases: 4. For the CDR3, the DNA is TGTGCCAGCAGCTTGGGACAGGGTAGGACCGGGGAGCTGTTTTTT. As protein: CASSLGQGRTGELFF.

The chain links TRBV4-3 to TRBJ2-7; tentatively, D is TRBD2 (6 bases). The CDR3 spans 16 residues. V dropped 0 bases and J dropped 2 bases, with 14 bases sitting between them. The germline V gene has CDR1 LGHNA and CDR2 YSLEER. The CDR3 DNA sequence: TGCGCCAGCAGCCAAGATCCCGGACTAAGGACCTACGAGCAGTACTTC. Translated, it gives CASSQDPGLRTYEQYF.

The chain employs TRBV5-5 and TRBJ1-2; D remains unclear. The ends were cut back, 0 bases at V and 3 bases at J, with 9 bases in the middle. CDR3 length: 14 residues. The germline V gene encodes CDR1 SGHKS and CDR2 YYEKEE (reference sequence). The CDR3 loop is CASSLVPGDYGYTF. In DNA, the CDR3 is TGTGCCAGCAGCTTGGTCCCAGGTGACTATGGCTACACCTTC. Combining the CDR3 with reference TRBV5-5 and TRBJ1-2 gives the whole variable domain DAGVTQSPTHLIKTRGQQVTLRCSPISGHKSVSWYQQVLGQGPQFIFQYYEKEERGRGNFPDRFSARQFPNYSSELNVNALLLGDSALYLCASSLVPGDYGYTFGSGTRLTVV.

The V call is TRBV4-3, the J call TRBJ2-7; D possibly corresponds to TRBD1 (5 bases). The germline V gene encodes CDR1 LGHNA and CDR2 YSLEER. This CDR3 spans 13 amino acids. V was shortened by 1 base and J by 4 bases, with 8 bases between the two germline ends. CDR3 residues: CASSQGAGYEQYF. CDR3 bases: TGCGCCAGCAGCCAAGGTGCAGGGTACGAGCAGTACTTC.

The rearrangement links TRBV12-5 to TRBJ2-1; weak D call: TRBD1 (6 bases). Germline lookup yields CDR1 LGHNT and CDR2 FRNRAP. The CDR3 is made up of 18 amino acids. V lost 2 bases, J lost 2 bases, and 19 bases lay in between. The CDR3 here is CASGLITGPPKTYNEQFF. The CDR3 DNA is TGTGCTAGTGGTTTGATTACAGGGCCGCCAAAAACCTACAATGAGCAGTTCTTC.

For the CDR3, the DNA is TGTGCCAGCAGTTTGCTAACCGGGACAGGGATGAACTATGGCTACACCTTC. Its protein is CASSLLTGTGMNYGYTF. The chain employs TRBV27 and TRBJ1-2, with 9 nucleotides matching TRBD1. The CDR3 covers 17 residues. The junction had 10 bases not matched to a gene; V was cut back by 3 bases and J by 2 bases. Germline-derived CDR1 and CDR2 are MNHEY and SMNVEV (reference sequence).

The chain carries TRBV7-2 and TRBJ1-5; perhaps TRBD1 as D (5 bases). Germline assignment: CDR1 SGHTA and CDR2 FQGNSA. Trimming left V 5 bases short and J 4 bases short, with 15 bases between. This CDR3 comprises 15 residues. CDR3 sequence reads: CASSTQEGENQPQHF. CDR3 bases: TGTGCCAGCAGCACACAGGAAGGGGAAAATCAGCCCCAGCATTTT.

The rearrangement uses TRBV20-1 and TRBJ2-3; D is undetermined. Germline values: CDR1 DFQATT, CDR2 SNEGSKA (reference sequence). V was cut by 3 bases and J by 1 base, with 11 bases left in between. The CDR3 spans 14 residues. CDR3 DNA: TGCAGTGCTAGTCCCAGTCTGGGCACAGATACGCAGTATTTT. Translation: CSASPSLGTDTQYF.

This chain links TRBV19 with TRBJ1-4; weak D call: TRBD1 (5 bases). The length of the CDR3 is 13 residues. Trimming removed 4 bases at V and 8 bases at J, with 11 bases between. The germline CDR1 and CDR2 sequences are LNHDA and SQIVND (reference sequence). The CDR3 nucleotides are TGTGCCAGTAGTACCTGGGGCAGGGAAAAACTGTTTTTT. As protein: CASSTWGREKLFF. Full variable domain (missing parts from reference TRBV19 and TRBJ1-4): DGGITQSPKYLFRKEGQNVTLSCEQNLNHDAMYWYRQDPGQGLRLIYYSQIVNDFQKGDIAEGYSVSREKKESFPLTVTSAQKNPTAFYLCASSTWGREKLFFGSGTQLSVL.

J is TRBJ2-1 and V is TRBV14; the D gene is possibly TRBD2 (6 bases). The germline CDR1 and CDR2 sequences are SGHDN and FVKESK. CDR3 length equals 17 residues. Trimming removed 0 bases from V and 5 bases from J, with 17 bases in between. The CDR3 DNA follows: TGTGCCAGCAGCCAAGAAGTGGTGGCGGGGCTTAACAATGAGCAGTTCTTC. Translated, it gives CASSQEVVAGLNNEQFF.

A single count supports this clone. This chain links TRBV7-6 with TRBJ2-1, with D perhaps matching TRBD2 (7 bases). This CDR3 region has 15 residues. Germline V lookup: CDR1 SGHVS, CDR2 FNYEAQ. The V and J ends lost 2 bases and 7 bases respectively, with 15 bases between them. The CDR3 nucleotides read TGTGCCAGCAGCTTATGGGGGGGGCAGAGGAATGAGCAGTTCTTC. Residues: CASSLWGGQRNEQFF.

The rearrangement links TRBV6-5 to TRBJ2-7; 8 positions agree with TRBD1. Germline CDR1 is MNHEY and CDR2 is SVGAGI. V gave up 2 bases and J gave up 6 bases; unmatched junction bases: 3. This CDR3 spans 13 amino acids. CDR3 sequence (DNA): TGTGCCAGCAGTTACCGGACAGGGACCGAGCAGTACTTC. Amino acids: CASSYRTGTEQYF.

This clone is a singleton in its sample. The rearrangement links TRBV7-9 to TRBJ2-7, with 10 positions matching TRBD1. This CDR3 contains 15 residues. Germline loops: CDR1 SEHNR, CDR2 FQNEAQ (reference sequence). Trimming at V came to 3 bases and at J to 1 base, leaving 3 bases not matched to a gene. The CDR3, as DNA: TGTGCCAGCAGCTTCCCGGGACAGGGGTCCTACGAGCAGTACTTC. Protein sequence: CASSFPGQGSYEQYF.

The chain couples TRBV6-2 or TRBV6-3 to TRBJ2-3, with D perhaps TRBD1 (6 bases). This CDR3 has 14 amino acids. CDR1 and CDR2 from the germline V gene are MNHEY and SVGEGT. The V and J ends lost 2 bases and 3 bases respectively, with 9 bases between them. CDR3 DNA sequence: TGTGCCAGCAGTTACAACAGGGAGACAGATACGCAGTATTTT. Translating it yields CASSYNRETDTQYF.

The V gene is TRBV19, the J gene TRBJ1-5; 9 bases are a match to TRBD1. The germline V gene encodes CDR1 LNHDA and CDR2 SQIVND (reference sequence). The V and J ends lost 8 bases and 4 bases, in that order; junction bases with no gene match: 12. This CDR3 comprises 16 residues. CDR3 amino acids: CASYSGTGWENQPQHF. The CDR3 coding sequence is TGTGCCAGTTACTCCGGGACAGGGTGGGAGAATCAGCCCCAGCATTTT.

The chain employs TRBV5-1 and TRBJ1-2; D perhaps matches TRBD1 (6 bases). The ends were cut back, 10 bases at V and 2 bases at J, with 21 bases in the middle. CDR3 length equals 15 residues. Germline V gene lookup returns CDR1 SGHRS and CDR2 YFSETQ. As DNA, the CDR3 is TGCGCCGCAAGAGCAGGGGTGAGTTCGAACTATGGCTACACCTTC. As protein: CAARAGVSSNYGYTF.

V gene TRBV19 combines with J gene TRBJ1-6; D perhaps matches TRBD1 (5 bases). The CDR3 consists of 14 residues. Trimming removed 5 bases at V and 10 bases at J, with 15 bases between. Germline values: CDR1 LNHDA, CDR2 SQIVND (reference sequence). The CDR3 region has the DNA TGTGCCAGTAGTTCACGGGGGTCTGGCTCACCCCTCCACTTT. Translated, it gives CASSSRGSGSPLHF.